This T cell receptor (beta chain) was obtained from a study of blood T cell repertoires in COVID-19 (dated by TCRdb to 2020 to 2022). Some background on the complete study: Samples from collaborators originated in the United States, Italy and Spain and spanned both the acute and convalescent phases of COVID-19. The prospective study material was composed of cDNA or gDNA derived from T cells, B-cell-depleted T cells, or PBMCs. Subjects who had been exposed to COVID-19, were actively infected with it, or had recovered from it provided the deeply sampled blood TCRbeta repertoires that made up the dataset. The repertoires were released in a freely available public database intended as a resource for research on the immune response to SARS-CoV-2. Samples came from the ongoing ImmuneRACE study (first 160 participants) plus 1,254 subjects from 6 global collaborators. Sample metadata almost always included a de-identified subject ID, COVID-19 status, age in years and sex. Where available, HLA class I and class II types were obtained from metadata supplied by the sample provider rather than from assay-based typing.

What the authors observed across the whole study: Clinical and demographic metadata were provided uncurated, with the amount varying by source and participant.

TCRbeta CDR3 regions were amplified from genomic DNA by means of the immunoSEQ Assay, a bias-controlled multiplex PCR. Per the original workflow: Nucleated cell counts per sample were estimated from amplification of reference gene primers within the assay. To quantify the absolute abundance of each unique TCRbeta CDR3 rearrangement, sequence reads were collapsed and filtered. For each sample, productive Simpson clonality was calculated as the square root of Simpson's diversity index over productive rearrangements. TCRdb took this table from immuneACCESS and kept in-frame rearrangements with V and J called. Such tables lack part of the clones; where checked against another copy, unresolved V genes explain under half of the gap, and the rest is unexplained. That table is the source of V, J and clone size, and D and trimming were worked out from the DNA. The sample table records about 220,000 clones; 90% of these occur just once. The ten largest make up roughly 15% of the sample.

Participants in the prospective study were aged roughly 18 to 95 years, lived in 20 to 30 United States geographic areas, and enrolled through a virtual design. Cohort assignment in the prospective study relied on participant-reported clinical history from a screening survey and a study questionnaire. A participant counted as exposed if, within 2 weeks of entering the study, that participant had been in contact with someone who had a PCR-confirmed or clinician-diagnosed COVID-19 case. Mobile phlebotomists in the prospective study collected whole blood, serum and a nasopharyngeal or oropharyngeal swab from every participant. Participants in the prospective study had the option to provide additional blood draws and questionnaires over a roughly two-month period. Before DNA extraction, blood samples from the prospective study were shipped at room temperature or frozen. With regard to this clone: Which antigen it targets is not known. No much larger clone is present one base from it, and per-base qualities are unavailable.

The origin of this receptor is a man younger than 40 who had been exposed to COVID-19. The specimen was PBMCs or T cells enriched from blood (not recorded which).

The CDR3 has the sequence CASSPQGFTGELFF. The DNA sequence reads TGTGCCAGCAGCCCACAGGGTTTCACCGGGGAGCTGTTTTTT. The chain links TRBV11-2 with TRBJ2-2, and the D gene may be TRBD1, 6 bases matching. V drops 5 bases and J drops 4 bases, leaving 11 bases in between. The CDR3 runs 14 residues from the cysteine to the phenylalanine. The DNA shown is the 42-base CDR3, in frame from base 1. Via the germline V gene, CDR1 is SGHAT and CDR2 FQNNGV.